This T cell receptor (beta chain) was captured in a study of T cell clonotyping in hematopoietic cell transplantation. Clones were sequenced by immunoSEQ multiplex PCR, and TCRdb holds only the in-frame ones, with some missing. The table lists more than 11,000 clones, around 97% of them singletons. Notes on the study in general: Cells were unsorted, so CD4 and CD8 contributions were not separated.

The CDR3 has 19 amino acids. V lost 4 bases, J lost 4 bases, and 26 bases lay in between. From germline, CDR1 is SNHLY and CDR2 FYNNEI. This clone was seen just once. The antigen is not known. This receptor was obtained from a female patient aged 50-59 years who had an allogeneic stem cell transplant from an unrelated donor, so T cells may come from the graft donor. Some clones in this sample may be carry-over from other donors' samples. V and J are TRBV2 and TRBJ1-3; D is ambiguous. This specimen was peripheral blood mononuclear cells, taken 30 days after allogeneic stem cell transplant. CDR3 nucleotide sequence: TGTGCCAGCAGTGGCCCCCCCTACACCAAAGGTCGACTCGGAAACACCATATATTTT. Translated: CASSGPPYTKGRLGNTIYF. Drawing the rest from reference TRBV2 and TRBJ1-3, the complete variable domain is EPEVTQTPSHQVTQMGQEVILRCVPISNHLYFYWYRQILGQKVEFLVSFYNNEISEKSEIFDDQFSVERPDGSNFTLKIRSTKLEDSAMYFCASSGPPYTKGRLGNTIYFGEGSWLTVV.